This TCR beta chain came from a study of T cell responses to AZD1222 COVID-19 vaccine. Study observations and caveats: Nearly half of spike-specific TCRs reportedly target unmutated variant regions. The donors showed a predominance of white British ancestry and of females, with possible underestimation of clonal diversity.

Trimming took off 2 bases at V and 4 bases at J, with 11 bases between the two ends. Germline loops: CDR1 SGHAT, CDR2 FQNNGV. This CDR3 is built from 14 residues. TCRdb's copy holds only in-frame clones and misses some; the assay was immunoSEQ multiplex PCR. The sample carries 90,000 to 120,000 clones, about 90% recorded once. Remarks on this clone: Its antigen is unidentified.

This clonotype was obtained from an adult in good health. This chain connects TRBV11-2 to TRBJ1-2; unclear D gene. Sequences were derived from peripheral blood, sampled on day 0 of AZD1222 vaccination. This CDR3 is CASSLNEGFYGYTF. The DNA for the CDR3 is TGTGCCAGCAGCTTAAACGAGGGTTTCTATGGCTACACCTTC.